The rows below give T cell receptor beta chains drawn from one sample of a study of shared clonotypes between healthy human individuals. Clones were read by immunoSEQ multiplex PCR, and TCRdb kept only the in-frame ones, dropping some. The sample carries about 2,100,000 clones, about 93% recorded once. Sequenced: naive CD8+ T cells from PBMCs. These TCRs come from a man younger than 35 in good health. Some clones in this sample may be carry-over from other donors' samples. Each CDR3 is given with its conserved first and last residue. D genes are given only for firm matches. For some rows the clone size is stated as once, few or many, or as a class when expanded; others skip it.

V gene	clone size	J gene	D gene	CDR3 protein	CDR3 DNA
TRBV28	.	TRBJ1-2	TRBD1	CASSMRGLFGYTF	TGTGCCAGCAGTATGAGGGGGCTGTTTGGCTACACCTTC
TRBV9	.	TRBJ2-3	TRBD2	CASSVPNSASGRDDTQYF	TGTGCCAGCAGCGTTCCAAATTCAGCTAGCGGGAGGGACGATACGCAGTATTTT
TRBV6-1	.	TRBJ1-1	.	CASSEGRHSEAFF	TGTGCCAGCAGTGAAGGGCGACATTCTGAAGCTTTCTTT
TRBV4-1	.	TRBJ2-1	TRBD1	CASSQATGGLYNEQFF	TGCGCCAGCAGCCAAGCGACAGGGGGTCTCTACAATGAGCAGTTCTTC
TRBV19	.	TRBJ2-7	TRBD2	CASSNQLAGNYEQYF	TGTGCCAGTAGTAACCAACTAGCGGGTAACTACGAGCAGTACTTC
TRBV11-2	.	TRBJ2-7	.	CASSLQASYEQYF	TGTGCCAGCAGCTTACAGGCATCCTACGAGCAGTACTTC
TRBV7-8	.	TRBJ2-3	.	CATGDVAGVTDTQYF	TGTGCCACGGGGGATGTGGCAGGAGTCACAGATACGCAGTATTTT
TRBV27	.	TRBJ2-2	.	CASSLSPVAGELFF	TGTGCCAGCAGTTTATCGCCAGTCGCCGGGGAGCTGTTTTTT
TRBV28	.	TRBJ2-7	.	CASSLFGSSSYEQYF	TGTGCCAGCAGTTTATTTGGCAGCAGCTCCTACGAGCAGTACTTC
TRBV14	.	TRBJ1-3	.	CASSRRYGNTIYF	TGTGCCAGCAGCCGCCGTTATGGAAACACCATATATTTT
TRBV11-1	once	TRBJ2-2	.	CASSSPGGVNTGELFF	TGTGCCAGCAGCTCCCCCGGCGGGGTTAACACCGGGGAGCTGTTTTTT
TRBV7-6	.	TRBJ1-2	TRBD1	CASSYNRGDGYTF	TGTGCCAGCAGCTACAACAGGGGGGATGGCTACACCTTC
TRBV9	.	TRBJ1-1	.	CASSDDRRGEAFF	TGTGCCAGCAGCGACGACCGGAGGGGAGAAGCTTTCTTT
TRBV2	.	TRBJ2-7	TRBD2	CASSEGLAVPPYEQYF	TGTGCCAGCAGTGAGGGACTAGCGGTACCCCCCTACGAGCAGTACTTC
TRBV30	.	TRBJ2-7	.	CACVGYYEQYF	TGTGCCTGCGTCGGATACTACGAGCAGTACTTC
TRBV7-9	few	TRBJ1-1	.	CASSSNPGNTEAFF	TGTGCCAGCAGCTCGAACCCAGGGAACACTGAAGCTTTCTTT
TRBV19	.	TRBJ1-5	.	CASSIDRLIGTPSRPQHF	TGTGCCAGTAGTATAGATCGGCTTATCGGGACCCCTAGTCGGCCCCAGCATTTT
TRBV4-1	.	TRBJ2-1	.	CASSHRDSVYNEQFF	TGCGCCAGCAGCCACCGGGACTCCGTCTACAATGAGCAGTTCTTC